This T cell receptor beta chain was captured in a study of lung T cells in sarcoidosis with Löfgren's syndrome. This clonotype is medium-sized within its sample. Its antigen is still unknown. Study results and caveats: Löfgren's syndrome patients reportedly showed greatest TRAV12-1 and TRBV2 expansion versus controls. Multiple Löfgren's syndrome patients reportedly shared TRAV12-1 and TRBV2 CDR3 motifs, suggesting public CD4+ TCRs.

Trimming stripped 5 bases from V and 6 bases from J, with 8 bases between. CDR3 length: 11 amino acids. Germline values: CDR1 MNHNS, CDR2 SASEGT. Using its own MiXCR run on the reads, TCRdb lists one record per CDR3 protein. The data contain about 19,000 distinct CDR3 sequences, around 23% of them singletons. The source of this sequence is a human donor with sarcoidosis (Löfgren's syndrome or another form), or a control subject (not recorded which). The rearrangement joins TRBV6-1 to TRBJ2-7; TRBD1 is a possible D gene (5 bases). The material sequenced was CD4+ T cells from bronchoalveolar lavage. The CDR3 spells CASSLDSEQYF. For the CDR3, the DNA is TGTGCCAGCAGTCTTGACAGCGAGCAGTACTTC.